This passage covers 17 T cell receptor beta chains from one sample sequenced in a study of persistence of HIV-infected CD4 T cells. The stimulus was an HIV-1 Gag 15-mer peptide pool, about 1 ug/peptide/mL. Memory cells lacking CD40L and CD69 with high CD45RO were sorted. No cognate antigen is known for these TCRs. This was the immunoSEQ version 4 assay in survey mode. The protocol was immunoSEQ multiplex PCR, while the TCRdb copy is restricted to in-frame clones and leaves out a portion. The table records about 41,000 clones, more than 75% of them present only once. Sequencing was performed on CD4+ T cells sorted from PBMCs after approximately 18-hour stimulation, taken from a patient who received antiretroviral therapy. Receptors were obtained from an adult man with HIV who was CMV-seropositive.

This sequence joins TRBV3-1 (or the pseudogene TRBV3-2) and TRBJ2-7, with 7 bases matching TRBD2. Looked up from germline, CDR1 is LGHDT and CDR2 is YNNKEL (reference sequence). After removal of 0 bases from V and 6 bases from J, the junction contained 14 bases not matched to a gene. This CDR3 contains 17 residues. The DNA for the CDR3 is TGTGCCAGCAGCCAAGAACTTTACGCGGGAGTCCGATTCGAGCAGTACTTC. Residues: CASSQELYAGVRFEQYF.

V gene TRBV6-5 combines with J gene TRBJ1-2; a possible D gene is TRBD1 (5 bases). Germline-derived CDR1 and CDR2 are MNHEY and SVGAGI. This CDR3 comprises 12 residues. V gave up 5 bases and J gave up 8 bases, with 12 bases separating them. This CDR3 is CASSKLRDGYTF. Here the CDR3 DNA reads TGTGCCAGCAGTAAACTCAGGGACGGCTACACCTTC.

V usage is TRBV4-1 and J usage is TRBJ2-3, with D perhaps matching TRBD1 (5 bases). The CDR3 loop spans 14 amino acids. The V end lost 1 base, the J end lost 6 bases, and 11 bases lay between the germline ends. Germline V gives CDR1 MGHRA, CDR2 YSYEKL. CDR3 DNA sequence: TGCGCCAGCAGCCAAGGTGGGCCAGGGGATACGCAGTATTTT. This translates into CASSQGGPGDTQYF.

The chain uses TRBV3-1 (or the pseudogene TRBV3-2) and TRBJ1-4, with 7 bases aligning to TRBD1. Germline values: CDR1 LGHDT, CDR2 YNNKEL (reference sequence). The CDR3 consists of 16 residues. Trimming took 5 bases from V and 0 from J; bases not matched to a gene: 6. CDR3 DNA: TGTGCCAGCAGCTTGGGACAGTTCGCAACTAATGAAAAACTGTTTTTT. Protein sequence: CASSLGQFATNEKLFF.

This clone is medium-sized (0.01 to 0.1%). The chain is built from TRBV5-1 and TRBJ1-1; D uncertain. CDR1 SGHRS and CDR2 YFSETQ come from the germline V gene. The CDR3 has 14 residues. The V end lost 2 bases, the J end lost 0 bases, and 8 bases lay between the germline ends. As DNA, the CDR3 is TGCGCCAGCAGCTTCAATAACATGAACACTGAAGCTTTCTTT. Its translation is CASSFNNMNTEAFF.

This clone was seen just once. This chain joins TRBV19 and TRBJ2-3; 9 positions match TRBD2. The CDR3 sequence is 17 residues long. Germline V gives CDR1 LNHDA, CDR2 SQIVND (reference sequence). The V segment lost 5 bases and the J segment 0 bases; nucleotides outside the gene matches: 9. The CDR3: CASSELAGIASTDTQYF. CDR3 coding DNA: TGTGCCAGTAGTGAACTAGCGGGCATCGCTAGCACAGATACGCAGTATTTT.

The genes are TRBV7-2 and TRBJ2-1, with TRBD2 matching 7 bases. V shed 1 base and J 6 bases; nucleotides not matched to a gene: 6. Germline V gene sequence: CDR1 SGHTA, CDR2 FQGNSA. CDR3 length: 15 amino acids. The CDR3 DNA follows: TGTGCCAGCAGCTTAGAACCAGCGGGGCTCAATGAGCAGTTCTTC. This encodes CASSLEPAGLNEQFF. Based on the CDR3 plus reference TRBV7-2 and TRBJ2-1, the full variable domain is GAGVSQSPSNKVTEKGKDVELRCDPISGHTALYWYRQSLGQGLEFLIYFQGNSAPDKSGLPSDRFSAERTGGSVSTLTIQRTQQEDSAVYLCASSLEPAGLNEQFFGPGTRLTVL.

The table lists this clone with a few counts. This rearrangement joins TRBV19 to TRBJ1-6; D is uncertain. Germline V gene data show CDR1 as LNHDA and CDR2 as SQIVND (reference sequence). This CDR3 contains 14 residues. V was clipped by 3 bases and J by 5 bases, with 8 bases between them. CDR3 in amino acids: CASSISQNNSPLHF. The CDR3 DNA follows: TGTGCCAGTAGTATTTCTCAGAATAATTCACCCCTCCACTTT.

The V call is TRBV13, the J call TRBJ2-7; D remains ambiguous. V lost 5 bases, J lost 4 bases, and 9 bases lay in between. Germline V gives CDR1 PRHDT, CDR2 FYEKMQ (reference sequence). CDR3 length equals 12 residues. CDR3 coding DNA: TGTGCCAGCAGCCCAATTTCTTACGAGCAGTACTTC. Its translation is CASSPISYEQYF.

The gene calls are TRBV5-5 and TRBJ2-2; D is possibly TRBD1 (7 bases). Germline V gene data show CDR1 as SGHKS and CDR2 as YYEKEE (reference sequence). This CDR3 has 15 residues. V lost 3 bases and J 13 bases, leaving 22 bases between the germline ends. The CDR3 coding sequence is TGTGCCAGCAGCTCCCTCTTGACTCCAGGGGGAGGGCTGTTTTTT. Translation: CASSSLLTPGGGLFF. Using reference TRBV5-5 and TRBJ2-2 for the parts outside the CDR3, the full variable domain is DAGVTQSPTHLIKTRGQQVTLRCSPISGHKSVSWYQQVLGQGPQFIFQYYEKEERGRGNFPDRFSARQFPNYSSELNVNALLLGDSALYLCASSSLLTPGGGLFFGEGSRLTVL.

V and J are TRBV19 and TRBJ2-1, with 10 bases that match TRBD2. J lost 7 bases, V lost 2 bases, and 5 bases had no gene match. Germline assignment: CDR1 LNHDA and CDR2 SQIVND (reference sequence). The CDR3 totals 15 residues. The CDR3 DNA follows: TGTGCCAGTAGTATAACTAGCGGGGAGGGGAATGAGCAGTTCTTC. It encodes CASSITSGEGNEQFF.

This clone was detected only a few times. The chain recombines TRBV14 with TRBJ2-7, with D unresolved. The CDR3 length is 13 residues. The germline V and J ends were trimmed by 4 bases and 2 bases, with 9 bases remaining between them. Germline lookup yields CDR1 SGHDN and CDR2 FVKESK. The CDR3 protein is CASSLSAPYEQYF. As DNA, the CDR3 is TGTGCCAGCAGCCTAAGCGCGCCCTACGAGCAGTACTTC.

This clone was observed a single time. The chain joins TRBV16 to TRBJ2-1; TRBD1 agrees at 11 bases. The CDR3 is 15 amino acids. Germline CDR1 KGHSY, CDR2 FQNENV. V was pared by 4 bases and J by 5 bases, with 4 bases of the junction left unmatched. The CDR3 loop is CASSPWTGGHNEQFF. The DNA of the CDR3 is TGTGCCAGCAGCCCCTGGACAGGGGGCCACAATGAGCAGTTCTTC.

The chain uses TRBV5-4 and TRBJ1-1; a possible D gene is TRBD1 (5 bases). Germline loops: CDR1 SGHNT, CDR2 YYREEE (reference sequence). This CDR3 has 15 residues. V gave up 2 bases and J gave up 7 bases, with 18 bases separating them. CDR3 sequence: CASSLPQGPTSEAFF. The DNA of the CDR3 is TGTGCCAGCAGCTTACCCCAGGGTCCGACTAGTGAAGCTTTCTTT.

J is TRBJ2-3 and V is TRBV12-3 or TRBV12-4, with D uncertain. This CDR3 is built from 11 residues. V was cut by 7 bases and J by 4 bases, with 6 bases left in between. The CDR3 DNA reads as TGTGCCAGCACTAGGTCAGATACGCAGTATTTT. This translates into CASTRSDTQYF.

The rearrangement joins TRBV7-2 to TRBJ2-7, with D possibly being TRBD2 (6 bases). CDR1 and CDR2 from the germline V gene are SGHTA and FQGNSA. V gave up 5 bases and J gave up 3 bases, with 14 bases separating them. CDR3 length: 14 amino acids. The CDR3 DNA is TGTGCCAGCAGCCTAACGCGCGGGGACTACGAGCAGTACTTC. This codes for CASSLTRGDYEQYF.

The rearrangement uses TRBV7-3 and TRBJ2-1; 12 bases map to TRBD2. The CDR3 consists of 16 residues. V lost 5 bases and J lost 5; bases outside the gene matches: 7. Germline V gene sequence: CDR1 SGHTA, CDR2 FQGTGA. CDR3 loop: CASSPRTSGTNNEQFF. As DNA, the CDR3 is TGTGCCAGCAGCCCCCGGACTAGCGGGACCAACAATGAGCAGTTCTTC. The variable domain in full, completed from reference TRBV7-3 and TRBJ2-1, reads GAGVSQTPSNKVTEKGKYVELRCDPISGHTALYWYRQSLGQGPEFLIYFQGTGAADDSGLPNDRFFAVRPEGSVSTLKIQRTERGDSAVYLCASSPRTSGTNNEQFFGPGTRLTVL.